Reported below is one T cell receptor (beta chain). The data are from a study of T cell responses to AZD1222 COVID-19 vaccine. The CDR3 runs 14 residues. CDR1 SGHTA and CDR2 FQGNSA come from the germline V gene. Between the trimmed V and J ends, which lost 2 bases and 6 bases, there was a span of 14 bases. Clones were sequenced by immunoSEQ multiplex PCR, and TCRdb holds only the in-frame ones, with some missing. Of about 130,000 clones listed, 75% to 90% are singletons. The source is an adult in good health. The material was peripheral blood, obtained on day 0 of AZD1222 vaccination. The chain combines TRBV7-2 with TRBJ2-7, with D hard to call. As DNA, the CDR3 is TGTGCCAGCAGCTTATTCCCCTACGAAAGCGAGCAGTACTTC. This gives the protein CASSLFPYESEQYF.